Listed below are T cell receptor beta chains from one sample, sequenced in a study of blood T cells in healthy people across ages. TCRdb reanalysed the 5' RACE reads using MiXCR and keeps one entry per CDR3 protein. The sample records around 500,000 distinct CDR3 sequences, 45% to 55% being singletons. Sequencing was performed on blood. These receptors were obtained from a man older than 75 in good health. CDR3s include the opening cysteine and the closing phenylalanine or tryptophan. D genes are given only for firm matches. Part of the rows lack a size; the others show once, few, many or a class for expanded clones.

j_gene: TRBJ1-6; d_gene: .; abundance: .; v_gene: TRBV10-3; CDR3nt: TGTGCCATCAGTGAGGTGCAGGGGACGGGGTCACCCCTCCACTTT; CDR3aa: CAISEVQGTGSPLHF
j_gene: TRBJ1-2; d_gene: .; abundance: .; v_gene: TRBV3-1; CDR3nt: TGTGCCAGCAGCCAAGTCACAGAGAATGGCTACACCTTC; CDR3aa: CASSQVTENGYTF
j_gene: TRBJ1-2; d_gene: .; abundance: .; v_gene: TRBV5-1; CDR3nt: TGCGCCAGCAGCCGTGACGAAAGGGGCCCCTATGGCTACACCTTC; CDR3aa: CASSRDERGPYGYTF
j_gene: TRBJ1-2; d_gene: TRBD1; abundance: .; v_gene: TRBV27; CDR3nt: TGTGCCAGCAGTTTAAGGACAGGGAATGGCTACAGCTTC; CDR3aa: CASSLRTGNGYSF
j_gene: TRBJ1-1; d_gene: TRBD1; abundance: .; v_gene: TRBV6-5; CDR3nt: TGTGCCAGCAGAGTTATACAGGGGACTGAAGCTTTCTTT; CDR3aa: CASRVIQGTEAFF
j_gene: TRBJ2-5; d_gene: .; abundance: .; v_gene: TRBV2; CDR3nt: TGTGCCAACAACCGGGAGTCGGAGACCCAGTACTTC; CDR3aa: CANNRESETQYF
j_gene: TRBJ2-3; d_gene: .; abundance: .; v_gene: TRBV12-5; CDR3nt: TGTGCTAGTGGTTTGGTACTAGATACGCAGTATTTT; CDR3aa: CASGLVLDTQYF
j_gene: TRBJ2-5; d_gene: .; abundance: few; v_gene: TRBV3-1; CDR3nt: TGTGCCAGCAGCCCCAGGGGTCGAGAGACCCAGTACTTC; CDR3aa: CASSPRGRETQYF
j_gene: TRBJ2-7; d_gene: TRBD1; abundance: .; v_gene: TRBV7-2; CDR3nt: TGTGCCAGCGGGACAGGGGCCTACGAGCAGTACTTC; CDR3aa: CASGTGAYEQYF
j_gene: TRBJ2-5; d_gene: .; abundance: .; v_gene: TRBV28; CDR3nt: TGTGCCAGCAACCCCCCCACGGGGGAAGAGACCCAGTACTTC; CDR3aa: CASNPPTGEETQYF
j_gene: TRBJ1-2; d_gene: TRBD1; abundance: .; v_gene: TRBV4-2; CDR3nt: TGTGCCAGCAGCCAAGCGGTGAGACAGGGGGGAGGTGGCTACACCTTC; CDR3aa: CASSQAVRQGGGGYTF
j_gene: TRBJ1-2; d_gene: .; abundance: .; v_gene: TRBV7-9; CDR3nt: TGTGCCAGCAGCTTAGTCCAGGGATGGAACTATGGCTACACCTTC; CDR3aa: CASSLVQGWNYGYTF
j_gene: TRBJ2-7; d_gene: TRBD1; abundance: .; v_gene: TRBV6-1; CDR3nt: TGTGCCAGCAGTGAAGCTTGGGACAGGGAATACGAGCAGTACTTC; CDR3aa: CASSEAWDREYEQYF
j_gene: TRBJ2-5; d_gene: .; abundance: .; v_gene: TRBV5-1; CDR3nt: TGCGCCAGCAGCTTGGGGCAGGCTTTGGGGGAGCAGTACTTC; CDR3aa: CASSLGQALGEQYF
j_gene: TRBJ2-7; d_gene: .; abundance: .; v_gene: TRBV20-1; CDR3nt: TGCAGTGCTAGAGGCCGGGACGTACTTTACGAGCAGTACTTC; CDR3aa: CSARGRDVLYEQYF
j_gene: TRBJ2-1; d_gene: .; abundance: few; v_gene: TRBV3-1; CDR3nt: TGTGCCAGCAGCCAAACCGACAGATTCAATGAACAGTTCTTC; CDR3aa: CASSQTDRFNEQFF
j_gene: TRBJ1-2; d_gene: .; abundance: .; v_gene: TRBV5-1; CDR3nt: TGCGCCAGCAACGAGGAAGGGTATGGCTACACCTTC; CDR3aa: CASNEEGYGYTF